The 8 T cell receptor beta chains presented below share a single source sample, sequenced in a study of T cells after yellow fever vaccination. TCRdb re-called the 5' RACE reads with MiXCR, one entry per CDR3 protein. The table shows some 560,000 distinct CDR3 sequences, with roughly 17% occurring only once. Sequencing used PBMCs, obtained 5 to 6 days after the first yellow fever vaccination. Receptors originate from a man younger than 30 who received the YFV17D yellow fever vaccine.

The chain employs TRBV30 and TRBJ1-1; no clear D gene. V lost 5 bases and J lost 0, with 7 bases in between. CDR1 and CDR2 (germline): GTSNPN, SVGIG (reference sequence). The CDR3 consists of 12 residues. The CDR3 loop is CAWGRLNTEAFF. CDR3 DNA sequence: TGTGCCTGGGGACGGCTGAACACTGAAGCTTTCTTT. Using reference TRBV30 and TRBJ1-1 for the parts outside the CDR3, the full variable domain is SQTIHQWPATLVQPVGSPLSLECTVEGTSNPNLYWYRQAAGRGLQLLFYSVGIGQISSEVPQNLSASRPQDRQFILSSKKLLLSDSGFYLCAWGRLNTEAFFGQGTRLTVV.

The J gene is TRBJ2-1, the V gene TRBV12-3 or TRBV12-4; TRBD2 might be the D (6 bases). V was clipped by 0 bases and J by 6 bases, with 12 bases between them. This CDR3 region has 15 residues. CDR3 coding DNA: TGTGCCAGCAGTTTAGCTGGGGGGAAAGGCAATGAGCAGTTCTTC. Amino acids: CASSLAGGKGNEQFF.

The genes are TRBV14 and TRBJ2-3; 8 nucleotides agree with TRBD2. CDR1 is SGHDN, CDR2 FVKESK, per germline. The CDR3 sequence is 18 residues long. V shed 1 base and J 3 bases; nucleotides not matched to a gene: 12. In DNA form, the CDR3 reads TGTGCCAGCAGCCAAGGACCCTACGGGACTAGGAAGACAGATACGCAGTATTTT. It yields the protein CASSQGPYGTRKTDTQYF. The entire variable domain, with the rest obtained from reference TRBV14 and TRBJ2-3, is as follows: EAGVTQFPSHSVIEKGQTVTLRCDPISGHDNLYWYRRVMGKEIKFLLHFVKESKQDESGMPNNRFLAERTGGTYSTLKVQPAELEDSGVYFCASSQGPYGTRKTDTQYFGPGTRLTVL.

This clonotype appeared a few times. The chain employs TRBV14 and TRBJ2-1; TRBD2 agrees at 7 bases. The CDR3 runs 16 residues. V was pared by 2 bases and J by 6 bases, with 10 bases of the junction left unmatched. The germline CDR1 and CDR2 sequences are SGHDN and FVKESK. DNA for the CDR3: TGTGCCAGCAGCCAACTTTTCGGGGGGATGTTCAATGAGCAGTTCTTC. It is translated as CASSQLFGGMFNEQFF.

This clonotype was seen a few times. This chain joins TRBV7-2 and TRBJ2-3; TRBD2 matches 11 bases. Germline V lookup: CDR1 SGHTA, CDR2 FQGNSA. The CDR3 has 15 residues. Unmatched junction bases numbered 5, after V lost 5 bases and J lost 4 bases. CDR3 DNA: TGTGCCAGCAGCCTCATAGCGGGGGGGCCAGATACGCAGTATTTT. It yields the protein CASSLIAGGPDTQYF.

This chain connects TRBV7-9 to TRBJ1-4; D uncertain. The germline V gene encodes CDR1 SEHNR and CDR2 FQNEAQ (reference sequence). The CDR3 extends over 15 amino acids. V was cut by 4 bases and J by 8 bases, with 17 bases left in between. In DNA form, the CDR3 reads TGTGCCAGCAGCTCCCGACCCTACTCGGACGAAAAACTGTTTTTT. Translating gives CASSSRPYSDEKLFF.

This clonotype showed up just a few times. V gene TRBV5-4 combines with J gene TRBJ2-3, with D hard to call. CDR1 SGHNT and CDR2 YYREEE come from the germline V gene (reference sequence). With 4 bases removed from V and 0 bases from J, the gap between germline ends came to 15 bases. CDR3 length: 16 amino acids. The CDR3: CASSPPRPASTDTQYF. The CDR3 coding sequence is TGTGCCAGCAGCCCCCCTCGTCCGGCCAGCACAGATACGCAGTATTTT.

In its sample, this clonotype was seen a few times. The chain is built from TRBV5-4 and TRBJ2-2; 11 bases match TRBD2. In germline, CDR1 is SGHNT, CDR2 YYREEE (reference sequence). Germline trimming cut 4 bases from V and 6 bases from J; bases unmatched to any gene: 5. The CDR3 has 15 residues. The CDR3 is CASSITSGGAGELFF. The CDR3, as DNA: TGTGCCAGCAGCATTACTAGCGGGGGTGCCGGGGAGCTGTTTTTT.